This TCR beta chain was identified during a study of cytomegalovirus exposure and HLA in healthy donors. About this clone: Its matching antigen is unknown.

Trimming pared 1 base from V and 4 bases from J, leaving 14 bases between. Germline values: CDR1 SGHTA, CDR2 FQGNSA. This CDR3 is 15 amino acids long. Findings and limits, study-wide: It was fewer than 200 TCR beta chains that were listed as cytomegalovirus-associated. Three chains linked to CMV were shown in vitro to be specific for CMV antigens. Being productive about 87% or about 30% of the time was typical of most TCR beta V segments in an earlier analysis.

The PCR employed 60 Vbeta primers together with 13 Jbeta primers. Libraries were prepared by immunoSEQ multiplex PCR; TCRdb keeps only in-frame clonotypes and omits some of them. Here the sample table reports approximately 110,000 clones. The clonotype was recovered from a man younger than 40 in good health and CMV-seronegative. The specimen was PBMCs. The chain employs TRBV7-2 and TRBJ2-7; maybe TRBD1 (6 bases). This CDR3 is CASSLDGQGLYEQYF. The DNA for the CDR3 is TGTGCCAGCAGCTTAGACGGGCAGGGGTTATACGAGCAGTACTTC.